Presented here are 23 T cell receptor beta chains from one specimen sequenced in a study of siplizumab effects on memory and regulatory T cells. Clones were read by immunoSEQ multiplex PCR, and TCRdb kept only the in-frame ones, dropping some. The data contain tens of thousands of clones, roughly 96% of them singletons. Sequencing was carried out using naive CD4+ T cells sorted from blood. These receptors were obtained from a human donor in good health.

The V call is TRBV30, the J call TRBJ2-3, with TRBD2 matching over 8 bases. The J segment lost 5 bases and the V segment lost 5 bases, leaving 3 bases of the junction unmatched. The CDR3 has 12 residues. In germline, CDR1 is GTSNPN, CDR2 SVGIG (reference sequence). This CDR3 is CAWRGGQDTQYF. CDR3 coding DNA: TGTGCCTGGCGGGGGGGCCAAGATACGCAGTATTTT.

The rearrangement uses TRBV18 and TRBJ2-7; D call uncertain. CDR1 is KGHSH and CDR2 is LQKENI in the germline V gene. This CDR3 spans 14 amino acids. V was pared by 0 bases and J by 0 bases, with 6 bases between. CDR3 nucleotides: TGTGCCAGCTCACCACCGGCAGACTCCTACGAGCAGTACTTC. Protein: CASSPPADSYEQYF.

This clone is a singleton in its sample. The chain links TRBV6-5 to TRBJ1-3; D is ambiguous. The CDR3 runs to 12 residues. CDR1 is MNHEY and CDR2 is SVGAGI in the germline V gene. Trimming cost V 6 bases and J 3 bases, with 6 bases left between them. CDR3: CASRGGGNTIYF. The CDR3 DNA reads TGTGCCAGCAGAGGTGGTGGAAACACCATATATTTT.

The chain employs TRBV6-6 and TRBJ1-1; TRBD1 aligns across 11 bases. This CDR3 has 13 residues. CDR1 is MNHNY and CDR2 is SVGAGI in the germline V gene (reference sequence). The trim removed 10 bases at V and 3 bases at J, leaving 4 bases unmatched. The CDR3 loop is CAIKGQGDTEAFF. Written as DNA, the CDR3 is TGTGCCATTAAGGGACAGGGGGACACTGAAGCTTTCTTT.

The chain is built from TRBV18 and TRBJ1-4, with D possibly TRBD1 on 5 matching bases. CDR1 and CDR2 from the germline V gene are KGHSH and LQKENI. The CDR3 covers 16 residues. The germline V and J ends were trimmed by 6 bases and 1 base, with 15 bases remaining between them. The CDR3 nucleotides read TGTGCCAGCTCCCCGGAGGGGTTTGGAACTAATGAAAAACTGTTTTTT. This encodes CASSPEGFGTNEKLFF.

This clone was seen more than once but under ten times. The chain's CDR3 is CACSQGYNSPLHF. The CDR3 DNA sequence: TGTGCCTGCTCCCAGGGTTATAATTCACCCCTCCACTTT. The chain recombines TRBV19 with TRBJ1-6; TRBD1 might be the D (5 bases). Germline V CDR1 and CDR2: LNHDA, SQIVND (reference sequence). This CDR3 region has 13 residues. V shed 11 bases and J shed 4 bases, with 12 bases lying between them.

J is TRBJ2-5 and V is TRBV5-1, with a possible D match to TRBD2 (5 bases). The DNA end is more similar to TRBJ2-7, so the J call may be wrong. This CDR3 comprises 13 residues. Per the germline V gene, CDR1 is SGHRS and CDR2 is YFSETQ. DNA for the CDR3: TGCGCCAGCAGGAGGGAAAGTCCCTACGAGCAGTACTTC. Translating gives CASRRESPYEQYF.

The chain links TRBV10-2 to TRBJ2-3; no clear D gene. The CDR3 covers 12 residues. With 6 bases removed from V and 10 bases from J, the gap between germline ends came to 14 bases. Germline V gene sequence: CDR1 WSHSY, CDR2 SAAADI. The CDR3 sequence is CASSGYVRAQYF. DNA for the CDR3: TGCGCCAGCAGCGGATACGTGAGAGCGCAGTATTTT.

V and J are TRBV28 and TRBJ1-6, with D perhaps TRBD1 (6 bases). Germline-derived CDR1 and CDR2 are MDHEN and SYDVKM. V dropped 3 bases and J dropped 9 bases, with 12 bases sitting between them. The CDR3 runs 14 residues. The CDR3, as DNA: TGTGCCAGCAGTTTCCCGGGAGGGGGTTCACCCCTCCACTTT. It specifies CASSFPGGGSPLHF.

The chain has TRBV4-3 and TRBJ1-2; D unclear. This CDR3 spans 14 amino acids. The V and J ends lost 0 bases and 6 bases respectively, with 11 bases between them. Germline V gene lookup returns CDR1 LGHNA and CDR2 YSLEER. As DNA, the CDR3 is TGCGCCAGCAGCCAAGATCGATCACTCAATGGCTACACCTTC. This codes for CASSQDRSLNGYTF.

The rearrangement joins TRBV7-6 to TRBJ2-5, with D possibly TRBD1 on 5 matching bases. The germline CDR1 and CDR2 sequences are SGHVS and FNYEAQ. The V gene lost 2 bases and the J gene lost 4 bases, with 14 bases spanning the gap. CDR3 length: 15 amino acids. In nucleotides, the CDR3 is TGTGCCAGCAGCTTAATCGCAGGGTTGGTAGAGACCCAGTACTTC. It encodes CASSLIAGLVETQYF.

The chain is built from TRBV27 and TRBJ2-5, with D perhaps TRBD1 (7 bases). The J call is doubtful: the DNA matches TRBJ2-7 better. CDR1 is MNHEY and CDR2 is SMNVEV in the germline V gene (reference sequence). CDR3 length: 15 residues. The CDR3 DNA reads TGTGCCAGCAGTTTGCGGGACAGAACCACCGGCGAGCAGTACTTC. Protein: CASSLRDRTTGEQYF.

The chain links TRBV7-2 to TRBJ1-2, with TRBD1 matching 8 bases. This CDR3 is built from 13 residues. CDR1 is SGHTA and CDR2 is FQGNSA in the germline V gene. V lost 0 bases and J lost 8; bases outside the gene matches: 2. In DNA, the CDR3 is TGTGCCAGCAGCTTAGCGCCAGGGGGCGGCTACACCTTC. Translated, it gives CASSLAPGGGYTF.

The chain employs TRBV5-1 and TRBJ1-1; possibly TRBD1 for D (6 bases). V shed 4 bases and J shed 8 bases, with 21 bases lying between them. The CDR3 loop spans 15 amino acids. Per the germline V gene, CDR1 is SGHRS and CDR2 is YFSETQ. The CDR3 bases are TGCGCCAGCAGCCTGGACCCGGGGGGCGCGATCGAAGCTTTCTTT. This sequence encodes CASSLDPGGAIEAFF.

The chain has TRBV5-4 and TRBJ1-1, with 7 bases identical to TRBD1. The CDR3 is 15 residues long. CDR1 is SGHNT and CDR2 is YYREEE in the germline V gene (reference sequence). The J segment lost 6 bases and the V segment lost 1 base, leaving 9 bases of the junction unmatched. CDR3 DNA: TGTGCCAGCAGCTTGAGGCATCAGGGGGGGGCTGAAGCTTTCTTT. It yields the protein CASSLRHQGGAEAFF.

This rearrangement joins TRBV19 to TRBJ2-3; 10 positions match TRBD1. The V gene's germline CDR1 is LNHDA and CDR2 SQIVND (reference sequence). V was pared by 4 bases and J by 5 bases, with 3 bases of the junction left unmatched. The CDR3 sequence is 14 residues long. CDR3 nucleotide sequence: TGTGCCAGTAGTAGACAGGGGGCCGGAGATACGCAGTATTTT. This codes for CASSRQGAGDTQYF.

The table lists this clone with a few counts. This chain links TRBV10-3 with TRBJ2-3, with 8 positions matching TRBD2. Losses at the gene ends were 2 bases for V and 2 bases for J; bases not matched to a gene: 12. The CDR3 sequence is 18 residues long. Germline CDR1 and CDR2: ENHRY and SYGVKD. CDR3 protein: CAISERPSGLGLTDTQYF. DNA of the CDR3: TGTGCCATCAGTGAGCGACCCTCGGGACTAGGACTCACAGATACGCAGTATTTT.

The chain recombines TRBV6-5 with TRBJ2-3; D unclear. The CDR3 covers 15 residues. Germline lookup yields CDR1 MNHEY and CDR2 SVGAGI. V lost 6 bases, J lost 0 bases, and 13 bases lay in between. This chain's CDR3 is CASRRQGLSTDTQYF. The CDR3 bases are TGTGCCAGCAGACGCCAAGGGCTTAGCACAGATACGCAGTATTTT.

The chain recombines TRBV2 with TRBJ2-1; D gene uncertain. The CDR3 totals 14 residues. In germline, CDR1 is SNHLY, CDR2 FYNNEI. V was clipped by 7 bases and J by 9 bases, with 19 bases between them. CDR3 protein: CASNLELFRSEQFF. CDR3 sequence (DNA): TGTGCCAGCAACCTGGAGCTATTTCGTAGTGAGCAGTTCTTC. The variable domain in full, with the rest retrieved from reference TRBV2 and TRBJ2-1, is EPEVTQTPSHQVTQMGQEVILRCVPISNHLYFYWYRQILGQKVEFLVSFYNNEISEKSEIFDDQFSVERPDGSNFTLKIRSTKLEDSAMYFCASNLELFRSEQFFGPGTRLTVL.

The V gene is TRBV2, the J gene TRBJ2-1; a possible D gene is TRBD1 (5 bases). The CDR3 covers 15 residues. CDR1 is SNHLY, CDR2 FYNNEI, per germline. V was clipped by 6 bases and J by 7 bases, with 19 bases between them. The CDR3 nucleotides read TGTGCCAGCAGGGTGGGGTATCAAGGGGTTAATGAGCAGTTCTTC. It encodes CASRVGYQGVNEQFF. The complete variable domain, with remaining parts taken from reference TRBV2 and TRBJ2-1, reads EPEVTQTPSHQVTQMGQEVILRCVPISNHLYFYWYRQILGQKVEFLVSFYNNEISEKSEIFDDQFSVERPDGSNFTLKIRSTKLEDSAMYFCASRVGYQGVNEQFFGPGTRLTVL.

The gene calls are TRBV5-1 and TRBJ2-2, with 9 bases lining up with TRBD1. The germline CDR1 and CDR2 sequences are SGHRS and YFSETQ. The junction had 7 bases not matched to a gene; V was cut back by 0 bases and J by 4 bases. The CDR3 consists of 17 residues. The CDR3 spells CASSLVTGQGGTGELFF. The CDR3 DNA reads TGCGCCAGCAGCTTGGTGACGGGACAGGGCGGCACCGGGGAGCTGTTTTTT.

The V and J genes are TRBV10-3 and TRBJ2-2; 7 nucleotides align to TRBD2. The CDR3 spans 15 residues. Per germline, CDR1 ENHRY and CDR2 SYGVKD. With V trimmed by 3 bases and J by 5 bases, 6 bases remained unmatched. The CDR3 sequence is CAISDPGGRTGELFF. In nucleotides, the CDR3 is TGTGCCATCAGTGACCCCGGGGGGAGAACCGGGGAGCTGTTTTTT.

The chain carries TRBV7-2 and TRBJ2-1; D unresolved. The CDR3 loop spans 12 amino acids. Germline V CDR1 and CDR2: SGHTA, FQGNSA. V was trimmed by 4 bases and J by 4 bases, leaving 5 bases between them. CDR3 residues: CASSSQYNEQFF. The CDR3 nucleotides are TGTGCCAGCAGCTCCCAGTACAATGAGCAGTTCTTC.